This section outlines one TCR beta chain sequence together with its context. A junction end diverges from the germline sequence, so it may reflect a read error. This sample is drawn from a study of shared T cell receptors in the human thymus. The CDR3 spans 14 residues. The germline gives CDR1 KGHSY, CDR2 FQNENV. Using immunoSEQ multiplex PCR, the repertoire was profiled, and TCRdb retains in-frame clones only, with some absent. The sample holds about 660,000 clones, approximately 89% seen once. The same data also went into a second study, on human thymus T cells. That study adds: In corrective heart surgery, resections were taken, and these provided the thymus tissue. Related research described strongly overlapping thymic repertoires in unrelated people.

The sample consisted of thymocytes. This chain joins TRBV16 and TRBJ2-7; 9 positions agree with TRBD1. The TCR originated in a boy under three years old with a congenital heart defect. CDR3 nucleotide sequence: TGTGCCAGCAGCCAATCAAATTGCAGGGACAGGGAGGTCTTC. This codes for CASSQSNCRDREVF.